This passage covers 28 T cell receptor beta chains from one sample sequenced in a study of cytomegalovirus exposure and HLA in healthy donors. The PCR had 60 Vbeta and 13 Jbeta primers. Clones were read by immunoSEQ multiplex PCR, and TCRdb kept only the in-frame ones, dropping some. Here the sample spans more than 90,000 clones, about four fifths being singletons. Sequencing was performed on PBMCs. These receptors were obtained from a woman aged 35 to 49 in good health and CMV-seronegative.

This clone was counted only a few times. The rearrangement links TRBV29-1 to TRBJ2-3; D not certain. The germline gives CDR1 SQVTM, CDR2 ANQGSEA. The CDR3 length is 12 residues. V was clipped by 3 bases and J by 6 bases, with 10 bases between them. CDR3 nucleotides: TGCAGCGTTGATTTCTGGGCGGATACGCAGTATTTT. This codes for CSVDFWADTQYF.

The chain couples TRBV30 to TRBJ1-2, with TRBD1 matching 9 bases. The CDR3 totals 16 residues. The V segment lost 1 base and the J segment 3 bases; nucleotides outside the gene matches: 9. Looked up from germline, CDR1 is GTSNPN and CDR2 is SVGIG (reference sequence). The CDR3 loop is CAWSAVQGAHDYGYTF. The CDR3 bases are TGTGCCTGGAGTGCCGTACAGGGGGCGCATGACTATGGCTACACCTTC. Full variable domain (rest looked up from reference TRBV30 and TRBJ1-2): SQTIHQWPATLVQPVGSPLSLECTVEGTSNPNLYWYRQAAGRGLQLLFYSVGIGQISSEVPQNLSASRPQDRQFILSSKKLLLSDSGFYLCAWSAVQGAHDYGYTFGSGTRLTVV.

V usage is TRBV7-2 and J usage is TRBJ1-2; a weak D match, TRBD1 (5 bases). This CDR3 is 13 amino acids long. Trimming shortened V by 8 bases and J by 4 bases, and 14 bases separated the two germline ends. CDR1 and CDR2 from the germline V gene are SGHTA and FQGNSA. Here the CDR3 reads CASSIDSLYGYTF. The CDR3 bases are TGTGCCAGCTCGATAGACAGTCTCTATGGCTACACCTTC.

The chain combines TRBV6-6 with TRBJ1-5; D uncertain. V lost 0 bases, J lost 0 bases, and 9 bases lay in between. This CDR3 is built from 16 residues. Germline-derived CDR1 and CDR2 are MNHNY and SVGAGI (reference sequence). CDR3 bases: TGTGCCAGCAGTTACTCGACCGGAGATAGCAATCAGCCCCAGCATTTT. Amino acids: CASSYSTGDSNQPQHF.

This chain connects TRBV9 to TRBJ2-3; TRBD2 aligns across 11 bases. CDR3 size: 17 residues. With 4 bases clipped from V and 7 bases from J, the junction kept 14 bases outside the gene matches. Germline V gene sequence: CDR1 SGDLS, CDR2 YYNGEE. The CDR3 region has the DNA TGTGCCAGCAGCCCCCTGACTAGCGGGGTAAGAGGAAATACGCAGTATTTT. This gives the protein CASSPLTSGVRGNTQYF.

V and J are TRBV28 and TRBJ1-1; 7 bases map to TRBD1. V was clipped by 6 bases and J by 0 bases; unmatched bases: 4. The CDR3 runs 14 residues. In germline, CDR1 is MDHEN, CDR2 SYDVKM. In DNA form, the CDR3 reads TGTGCCAGCAGCCGAACAGGGGTGAACACTGAAGCTTTCTTT. The encoded protein is CASSRTGVNTEAFF.

J is TRBJ2-5 and V is TRBV11-2; D is undetermined. CDR3 size: 14 residues. The V end was cut by 2 bases, the J end by 4 bases, with 11 bases between. Germline V gene data show CDR1 as SGHAT and CDR2 as FQNNGV. The CDR3 DNA reads as TGTGCCAGCAGCTTAACGTCCCCGCGAGAGACCCAGTACTTC. Its protein is CASSLTSPRETQYF.

This rearrangement joins TRBV6-4 to TRBJ2-1; D uncertain. The CDR3 has 15 amino acids. V shed 0 bases and J shed 10 bases, with 16 bases lying between them. CDR1 and CDR2 from the germline V gene are MRHNA and SNTAGT. The CDR3 DNA follows: TGTGCCAGCAGTGACTCCGACGGATCTTCAGCGGAGCAGTTCTTC. Amino acid sequence: CASSDSDGSSAEQFF.

V usage is TRBV28 and J usage is TRBJ1-4; 9 positions agree with TRBD1. Germline CDR1 MDHEN, CDR2 SYDVKM. The V gene end was trimmed by 8 bases and the J gene end by 0 bases; junction bases not matched to a gene: 1. This CDR3 comprises 14 residues. CDR3 sequence: CASWTGATNEKLFF. CDR3 in DNA: TGTGCCAGCTGGACAGGGGCAACTAATGAAAAACTGTTTTTT.

The chain recombines TRBV6-6 with TRBJ1-5; D is perhaps TRBD1 (5 bases). CDR3 length: 14 residues. Between the trimmed V and J ends, which lost 6 bases and 5 bases, there was a span of 14 bases. CDR1 MNHNY and CDR2 SVGAGI come from the germline V gene (reference sequence). CDR3 sequence: CASRGSGGDQPQHF. CDR3 sequence (DNA): TGTGCCAGCAGGGGCAGCGGGGGTGATCAGCCCCAGCATTTT.

The chain uses TRBV30 and TRBJ2-1; TRBD1 agrees at 11 bases. V gave up 0 bases and J gave up 6 bases; unmatched junction bases: 4. The germline CDR1 and CDR2 sequences are GTSNPN and SVGIG (reference sequence). The CDR3 runs to 15 residues. The CDR3 nucleotides read TGTGCCTGGAGTGTAGGACAGGGGGCCAGCAATGAGCAGTTCTTC. It specifies CAWSVGQGASNEQFF. Full variable domain (missing parts from reference TRBV30 and TRBJ2-1): SQTIHQWPATLVQPVGSPLSLECTVEGTSNPNLYWYRQAAGRGLQLLFYSVGIGQISSEVPQNLSASRPQDRQFILSSKKLLLSDSGFYLCAWSVGQGASNEQFFGPGTRLTVL.

The sample holds a few counts of this clone. Compared with germline, one end of the junction differs, possibly owing to a read error. This chain links TRBV7-9 with TRBJ2-7, with TRBD1 matching over 9 bases. CDR3 length: 15 amino acids. The germline gives CDR1 SEHNR, CDR2 FQNEAQ (reference sequence). In DNA form, the CDR3 reads TGTTCCAGCAGCTTAGCCGGGACAGGGTGGGACGAGCAGTACTTC. Translated: CSSSLAGTGWDEQYF.

CDR3 protein: CASSLVDRGLYEQYF. Written as DNA, the CDR3 is TGTGCCAGCAGCTTAGTCGATCGGGGTCTCTACGAGCAGTACTTC. This chain uses TRBV7-9 with TRBJ2-7; a possible D gene is TRBD2 (5 bases). V lost 1 base, J lost 3 bases, and 13 bases lay in between. The CDR3 has 15 residues. CDR1 SEHNR and CDR2 FQNEAQ come from the germline V gene (reference sequence).

Only a few counts were recorded for this clone. This chain connects TRBV19 to TRBJ2-1; D is perhaps TRBD2 (7 bases). CDR1 is LNHDA, CDR2 SQIVND, per germline (reference sequence). V was trimmed by 1 base and J by 12 bases, leaving 10 bases between them. The CDR3 runs to 12 residues. For the CDR3, the DNA is TGTGCCAGTAGTATAGGGGGGGGGCGGCAGTTCTTC. Amino acids: CASSIGGGRQFF.

V gene TRBV10-1 combines with J gene TRBJ2-3; 10 nucleotides match TRBD2. The CDR3 is 18 amino acids. Per germline, CDR1 WNHNN and CDR2 SYGVQD (reference sequence). Trimming took 3 bases from V and 0 from J; bases not matched to a gene: 9. In nucleotides, the CDR3 is TGCGCCAGCAGTGAAACTAGCGGGACGGTCGGTAGCACAGATACGCAGTATTTT. It encodes CASSETSGTVGSTDTQYF.

The rearrangement uses TRBV30 and TRBJ1-6, with 8 bases fitting TRBD1. The CDR3 length is 16 residues. Looked up from germline, CDR1 is GTSNPN and CDR2 is SVGIG (reference sequence). With 1 base clipped from V and 9 bases from J, the junction kept 11 bases outside the gene matches. For the CDR3, the DNA is TGTGCCTGGAGTGGCCGGACAGGGTTCGCAATTTCACCCCTCCACTTT. Translated, it gives CAWSGRTGFAISPLHF. The full variable domain, completed using reference TRBV30 and TRBJ1-6, is SQTIHQWPATLVQPVGSPLSLECTVEGTSNPNLYWYRQAAGRGLQLLFYSVGIGQISSEVPQNLSASRPQDRQFILSSKKLLLSDSGFYLCAWSGRTGFAISPLHFGNGTRLTVT.

The chain recombines TRBV19 with TRBJ2-7, with 10 bases matching TRBD1. Germline V CDR1 and CDR2: LNHDA, SQIVND (reference sequence). The ends lost 3 bases at V and 2 bases at J; junction bases unmatched: 4. The CDR3 is 15 residues long. The CDR3 reads CASSMAGTGAYEQYF. CDR3 DNA: TGTGCCAGTAGTATGGCCGGGACAGGGGCCTACGAGCAGTACTTC.

J is TRBJ2-3 and V is TRBV13; TRBD2 agrees at 8 bases. Unmatched junction bases numbered 9, after V lost 5 bases and J lost 2 bases. Germline CDR1 and CDR2: PRHDT and FYEKMQ (reference sequence). The CDR3 contains 16 residues. CDR3 residues: CASSRRLAGHTDTQYF. The CDR3 bases are TGTGCCAGCAGCCGGAGGCTAGCGGGCCACACAGATACGCAGTATTTT.

The chain is built from TRBV6-5 and TRBJ2-1; 11 nucleotides match TRBD1. V lost 6 bases to trimming and J lost 4 bases; unmatched junction nucleotides: 5. Germline CDR1 is MNHEY and CDR2 is SVGAGI. The CDR3 sequence is 15 residues long. CDR3 in amino acids: CASRKGQGEYNEQFF. The CDR3 DNA is TGTGCCAGCAGGAAGGGACAGGGGGAGTACAATGAGCAGTTCTTC.

The chain couples TRBV4-2 to TRBJ2-1; 10 bases are shared with TRBD2. This CDR3 is 15 amino acids long. Germline trimming cut 1 base from V and 5 bases from J; bases unmatched to any gene: 2. From germline, CDR1 is LGHNA and CDR2 YNFKEQ. The CDR3 DNA reads as TGTGCCAGCAGCCAAGGGACTAGCGGAAACAATGAGCAGTTCTTC. Translating it yields CASSQGTSGNNEQFF.

The chain couples TRBV21-1 to TRBJ1-5; the D call in the table, TRBD1, was not verified against the DNA. TRBV21-1 is designated a pseudogene. This CDR3 region has 16 residues. CDR3 in DNA: TGTGCCAGCAGCAAAATCTTAGGGACACCTGATCAGCCCCAGCATTTT. This gives the protein CASSKILGTPDQPQHF.

V is TRBV11-3 and J is TRBJ2-3, with 7 bases identical to TRBD1. The CDR3 covers 14 residues. Germline loops: CDR1 SGHNT, CDR2 YENEEA. V shed 5 bases, J shed 1 base, and the junction held 3 bases outside the gene matches. This CDR3 is CASSPGQGTDTQYF. In nucleotides, the CDR3 is TGTGCCAGCAGCCCTGGACAGGGCACAGATACGCAGTATTTT.

This clone was observed a handful of times. V usage is TRBV2 and J usage is TRBJ2-5; D is perhaps TRBD2 (5 bases). The CDR3 sequence is 12 residues long. Germline V gene data show CDR1 as SNHLY and CDR2 as FYNNEI. V was cut by 7 bases and J by 4 bases, with 10 bases left in between. CDR3 bases: TGTGCCAGCAATCTAGCAATAGAGACCCAGTACTTC. Protein product: CASNLAIETQYF.

This clone was recorded once. The chain employs TRBV7-9 and TRBJ2-1; D perhaps matches TRBD1 (5 bases). CDR1 and CDR2 from the germline V gene are SEHNR and FQNEAQ (reference sequence). The CDR3 is made up of 14 amino acids. Trimming took off 1 base at V and 6 bases at J, with 10 bases between the two ends. CDR3 loop: CASSLVGQGNEQFF. The CDR3 DNA reads TGTGCCAGCAGCTTAGTCGGGCAGGGCAATGAGCAGTTCTTC.

This chain joins TRBV10-1 and TRBJ1-2; 7 nucleotides match TRBD1. CDR1 WNHNN and CDR2 SYGVQD come from the germline V gene (reference sequence). V was pared by 6 bases and J by 3 bases, with 13 bases of the junction left unmatched. The CDR3 is made up of 16 amino acids. This CDR3 reads CASRFYTGEDYYGYTF. CDR3 nucleotide sequence: TGCGCCAGCAGGTTTTACACAGGGGAGGATTACTATGGCTACACCTTC.

The rearrangement joins TRBV5-8 to TRBJ2-5, with 11 positions matching TRBD1. V dropped 2 bases and J dropped 3; count of bases not matched to a gene: 3. The CDR3 is 15 residues long. The germline V gene has CDR1 SGHTS and CDR2 YDEGEE. CDR3 sequence reads: CASSFPGQGEETQYF. CDR3 DNA sequence: TGTGCCAGCAGCTTTCCGGGACAGGGGGAAGAGACCCAGTACTTC.

The chain links TRBV11-2 to TRBJ2-4, with 9 positions matching TRBD1. This CDR3 contains 14 residues. CDR1 SGHAT and CDR2 FQNNGV come from the germline V gene. The trim removed 4 bases at V and 6 bases at J, leaving 4 bases unmatched. CDR3 sequence reads: CASSSNRGRNIQYF. DNA of the CDR3: TGTGCCAGCAGCTCTAACAGGGGGCGAAACATTCAGTACTTC.

The chain uses TRBV29-1 and TRBJ2-5; TRBD1 agrees at 9 bases. CDR1 and CDR2 from the germline V gene are SQVTM and ANQGSEA. CDR3 size: 14 residues. V lost 6 bases and J lost 4; bases outside the gene matches: 9. DNA of the CDR3: TGCAGCGTGAGGACAGGGGTTTTGGTAGAGACCCAGTACTTC. This translates into CSVRTGVLVETQYF.